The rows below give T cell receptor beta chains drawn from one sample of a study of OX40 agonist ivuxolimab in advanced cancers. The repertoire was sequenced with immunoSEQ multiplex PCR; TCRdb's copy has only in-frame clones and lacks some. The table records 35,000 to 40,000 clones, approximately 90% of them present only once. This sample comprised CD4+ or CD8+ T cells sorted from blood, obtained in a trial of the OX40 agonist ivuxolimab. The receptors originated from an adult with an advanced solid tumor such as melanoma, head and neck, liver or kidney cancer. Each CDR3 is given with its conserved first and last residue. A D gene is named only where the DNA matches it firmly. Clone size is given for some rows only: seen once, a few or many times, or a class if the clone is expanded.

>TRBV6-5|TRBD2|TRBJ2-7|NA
TGTGCCAGCAAACTAGCGGGGGGGCTGAACTACGAGCAGTACTTC
CASKLAGGLNYEQYF
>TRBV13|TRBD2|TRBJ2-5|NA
TGTGCCAGCAGCTTAGGTGGGACTAGCGGGGGTGGAGAGACCCAGTACTTC
CASSLGGTSGGGETQYF
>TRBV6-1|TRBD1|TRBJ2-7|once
TGTGCCAGCTTAGACAGGGGCCACGAGCAGTACTTC
CASLDRGHEQYF
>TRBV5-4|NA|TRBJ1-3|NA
TGTGCCAGCAGGCAACAAGACACAAAGGCGGGAAACACCATATATTTT
CASRQQDTKAGNTIYF
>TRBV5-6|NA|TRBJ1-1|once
TGTGCCAGCAGTCCGGACAGCAGTGAAGCTTTCTTT
CASSPDSSEAFF
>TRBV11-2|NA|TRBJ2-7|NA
TGTGCCAGCAGCTTAGCCGGGGGCGACACCTACGAGCAGTACTTC
CASSLAGGDTYEQYF
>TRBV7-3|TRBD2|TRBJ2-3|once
TGTGCCAGCAGCTTATTAGCGGGGGGGCCAGATACGCAGTATTTT
CASSLLAGGPDTQYF
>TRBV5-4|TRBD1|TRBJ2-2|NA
TGTGCCAGCAGCTTGGAAACAGGGGGTAGCACCGGGGAGCTGTTTTTT
CASSLETGGSTGELFF
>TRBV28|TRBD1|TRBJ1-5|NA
TGTGCCAGCAGTTTGCCGGGACAGGGGGGCAATCAGCCCCAGCATTTT
CASSLPGQGGNQPQHF
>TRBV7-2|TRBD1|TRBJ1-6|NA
TGTGCCAGCAGCTCAACCGGACAGGATTATAATTCACCCCTCCACTTT
CASSSTGQDYNSPLHF
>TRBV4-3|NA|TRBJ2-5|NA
TGCGCCAGCAGCCAAGGGGCGGCTTTGGAAGAGACCCAGTACTTC
CASSQGAALEETQYF
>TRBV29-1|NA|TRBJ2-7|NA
TGCAGCGTTGAGGGAGACGTCCTATGGGGGCATCCCTACGAGCAGTACTTC
CSVEGDVLWGHPYEQYF
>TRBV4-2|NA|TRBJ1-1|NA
TGTGCCAGCAGCGGGATAAACACTGAAGCTTTCTTT
CASSGINTEAFF
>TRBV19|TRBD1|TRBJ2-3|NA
TGTGCCAGTTCAACAGGGGGCACAGATACGCAGTATTTT
CASSTGGTDTQYF
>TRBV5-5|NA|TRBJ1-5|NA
TGTGCCAGCAGCTTGGGGGGAGGGGATCAGCCCCAGCATTTT
CASSLGGGDQPQHF